The clone carrying this TCR beta chain has just one count. The data were taken from a study of radiotherapy plus CTLA-4 blockade in lung cancer. Trimming pared 1 base from V and 7 bases from J, leaving 11 bases between. CDR1 is LNHNV, CDR2 YYDKDF, per germline (reference sequence). The CDR3 contains 13 residues. This table comes from immunoSEQ multiplex PCR, and its TCRdb copy is limited to in-frame clones, with some not included. The data show about 41,000 clones, with approximately 76% seen just once and around 8% held by the top ten. The gene calls are TRBV15 and TRBJ2-7, with D tentatively TRBD2 (6 bases). The TCR comes from a human donor with non-small cell lung cancer who had stable disease on radiotherapy plus ipilimumab. This sample comprised peripheral blood, obtained from a patient treated with radiotherapy plus ipilimumab. Written as DNA, the CDR3 is TGTGCCACCAGCAGAGGGTCAGGGAGGGAGCAGTACGTC. Encoded protein: CATSRGSGREQYV.